This is a list of T cell receptor beta chains from one sample in a study of blood T cell repertoires in COVID-19. Profiled with immunoSEQ multiplex PCR; TCRdb holds only in-frame clones, not every one. The sample has fewer than 200,000 clones, about four fifths seen once; the top ten hold roughly an eighth. Sequencing was carried out using peripheral blood. These receptor sequences come from a woman older than 75 with COVID-19, enrolled during active disease. Each CDR3 is given with its conserved first and last residue. The order of the fields is J gene, V gene, clone size, D gene, CDR3 protein. A D gene is named only where the DNA matches it firmly. Only some rows state a clone size, as once, few, many or a class for expanded clones.

TRBJ1-5 | TRBV14 | . | . | CASSQEIKGDQPQHF
TRBJ1-1 | TRBV2 | . | . | CASSSYGGNTEAFF
TRBJ1-2 | TRBV7-2 | . | TRBD1 | CASSDFPGQGFGYTF
TRBJ1-2 | TRBV9 | few | TRBD1 | CASSVDLGGKGYTF
TRBJ1-1 | TRBV9 | . | . | CASSVGSRTNTEAFF
TRBJ1-1 | TRBV11-3 | . | . | CASSPGVATEAFF
TRBJ1-2 | TRBV5-1 | . | . | CASSLGSSGANYGYTF
TRBJ2-1 | TRBV10-3 | . | TRBD2 | CAISESSGGYEQFF
TRBJ2-7 | TRBV1 | many | . | CTSSPVAGGVLGYEQYF
TRBJ2-3 | TRBV2 | . | TRBD2 | CASSAGLAASTDTQYF
TRBJ2-3 | TRBV21-1 | . | . | CASSKAPGGDTQYF
TRBJ2-1 | TRBV9 | few | . | CASSARFGGAGYNEQFF
TRBJ1-1 | TRBV6-2/TRBV6-3 | . | . | CASSYSVLDSNTEAFF
TRBJ1-5 | TRBV30 | . | . | CAWRARVGQPQHF
TRBJ1-2 | TRBV6-5 | . | TRBD1 | CASSYSRRTGSYGYTF
TRBJ2-3 | TRBV11-2 | . | . | CASSTSTDTQYF
TRBJ2-5 | TRBV10-3 | . | . | CAISDYLQETQYF
TRBJ1-2 | TRBV7-9 | . | TRBD1 | CASSLDRGSYGYTF
TRBJ2-1 | TRBV12-3/TRBV12-4 | . | TRBD2 | CASSSGGVNEQFF
TRBJ2-7 | TRBV30 | once | TRBD2 | CAWSPPILAGLSPFEQYF
TRBJ2-5 | TRBV7-9 | . | . | CASRSSGETQYF
TRBJ1-2 | TRBV5-6 | once | TRBD1 | CASSFSFRGLGYGYTF
TRBJ2-7 | TRBV18 | . | TRBD1 | CASSGQGPSYEQYF
TRBJ2-5 | TRBV3-1/TRBV3-2 | . | . | CASSRRDPSGTQYF
TRBJ2-3 | TRBV6-1 | . | . | CASSEGVALDTQYF
TRBJ1-2 | TRBV24-1 | few | . | CATSDLTSYGYTF
TRBJ2-7 | TRBV28 | . | . | CASSSGTFSYEQYF
TRBJ1-1 | TRBV13 | . | TRBD1 | CASSLEGHQGAWNTEAFF
TRBJ2-5 | TRBV7-2 | . | . | CASSLSYRAQETQYF
TRBJ2-2 | TRBV13 | . | TRBD1 | CASSLGTGGMNTGELFF
TRBJ1-2 | TRBV5-4 | . | TRBD1 | CASSIGQGDGYTF
TRBJ2-3 | TRBV6-2/TRBV6-3 | . | TRBD1 | CASSYRDRSTDTQYF
TRBJ1-5 | TRBV6-1 | . | TRBD1 | CASSDWAGGGNQPQHF
TRBJ1-2 | TRBV20-1 | . | TRBD1 | CSARQGYGYTF
TRBJ2-1 | TRBV7-8 | . | TRBD2 | CASSLAGTSGNEQFF
TRBJ2-1 | TRBV9 | . | TRBD1 | CASSSTGTYNEQFF
TRBJ1-6 | TRBV9 | few | . | CASSVVEVPNSPLHF
TRBJ1-3 | TRBV2 | few | . | CASSGGPGRTIYF
TRBJ2-7 | TRBV24-1 | . | . | CATSPGTKGEQYF
TRBJ1-6 | TRBV7-9 | . | TRBD1 | CASSLSGGNSPLHF
TRBJ1-3 | TRBV12-3/TRBV12-4 | once | . | CASSRTAGNTIYF
TRBJ2-1 | TRBV5-1 | once | TRBD2 | CASSFSGGWNEQFF
TRBJ2-1 | TRBV21-1 | . | . | CASSQTWGQNNEQFF
TRBJ2-1 | TRBV5-6 | . | . | CASSFQRTYNEQFF
TRBJ1-5 | TRBV7-8 | few | . | CASSKNREQPQHF
TRBJ1-2 | TRBV6-5 | . | TRBD1 | CASRWTGGNYGYTF
TRBJ2-7 | TRBV19 | . | TRBD1 | CASTPQGGDGYEQYF
TRBJ1-4 | TRBV9 | . | . | CASSARTVNEKLFF
TRBJ1-1 | TRBV19 | . | TRBD1 | CASSIRPGQGPNTEAFF
TRBJ2-5 | TRBV2 | few | . | CASSGGMPQGEETQYF
TRBJ2-7 | TRBV29-1 | . | TRBD2 | CSAILAGGPRIYEQYF
TRBJ1-1 | TRBV11-3 | few | TRBD1 | CASSLDARGHGTEAFF
TRBJ1-4 | TRBV7-2 | . | . | CASSRQSNEKLFF
TRBJ2-5 | TRBV3-1/TRBV3-2 | many | . | CASSQAGGSETQYF